This TCR beta chain was obtained from a study of monozygotic twins with cystic fibrosis. Sequencing was performed with immunoSEQ multiplex PCR; in TCRdb, only in-frame clones are kept and a portion is missing. The sample lists approximately 11,000 clones, roughly 96% seen once, with roughly 0.89% in the top ten. Germline-derived CDR1 and CDR2 are SGHTA and FQGNSA. Trimming took 2 bases from V and 7 from J; bases not matched to a gene: 5. The CDR3 covers 14 residues. This clone was detected once. The chain recombines TRBV7-2 with TRBJ1-5, with 7 bases aligning to TRBD1. The receptor was derived from a boy between 5 and 17 years old with cystic fibrosis. Sequencing was carried out using blood. Here the CDR3 DNA reads TGTGCCAGCAGCTTAAGGGGGCTGCAGCAGCCCCAGCATTTT. Translation gives CASSLRGLQQPQHF.